The rows below give T cell receptor beta chains drawn from one sample of a study of cytomegalovirus exposure and HLA in healthy donors. Assay: immunoSEQ multiplex PCR; the TCRdb copy retains only in-frame clones and omits some. The table shows some 190,000 clones, with around 67% occurring only once. The sequenced sample consisted of PBMCs. All receptors derive from a young woman in good health and CMV-seropositive. Each CDR3 is given with its conserved first and last residue. Fields, in order: J gene, V gene, clone size, D gene, CDR3 protein. D genes are given only for firm matches. Clone size appears in some rows only: once, few, many, or a class for an expanded clone.

J: TRBJ1-1; V: TRBV4-1; size: once; D: NA; CDR3: CASSQDWGGRNTEAFF
J: TRBJ1-1; V: TRBV6-5; size: few; D: NA; CDR3: CASTTGNTEAFF
J: TRBJ2-1; V: TRBV27; size: NA; D: TRBD2; CDR3: CASSSLAGEDYEQFF
J: TRBJ2-7; V: TRBV13; size: NA; D: TRBD1; CDR3: CASSPSDRAYEQYF
J: TRBJ2-7; V: TRBV5-6; size: NA; D: NA; CDR3: CASSLDLSYEQYF
J: TRBJ2-3; V: TRBV5-5; size: NA; D: NA; CDR3: CASSLVGGGRGTDTQYF
J: TRBJ2-2; V: TRBV9; size: NA; D: NA; CDR3: CASSVEGDAGELFF
J: TRBJ1-6; V: TRBV6-6; size: NA; D: NA; CDR3: CASSSAGTDNWPLHF
J: TRBJ1-2; V: TRBV29-1; size: NA; D: TRBD1; CDR3: CSVEEQGAYGYTF
J: TRBJ1-4; V: TRBV6-6; size: NA; D: TRBD1; CDR3: CASSYLLTGGSEKLFF
J: TRBJ1-2; V: TRBV28; size: NA; D: TRBD1; CDR3: CASSPARQGMGGYTF
J: TRBJ1-1; V: TRBV2; size: NA; D: NA; CDR3: CASRIRGPNTEAFF
J: TRBJ2-1; V: TRBV5-1; size: NA; D: TRBD2; CDR3: CASRRQTSGAPWDNEQFF
J: TRBJ1-4; V: TRBV10-3; size: NA; D: NA; CDR3: CASSTATNEKLFF
J: TRBJ2-7; V: TRBV7-9; size: NA; D: TRBD2; CDR3: CASSLGTSGRQYF
J: TRBJ2-5; V: TRBV28; size: NA; D: NA; CDR3: CASSPPQGRETQYF
J: TRBJ1-6; V: TRBV9; size: NA; D: NA; CDR3: CASSVDSSNSPLHF
J: TRBJ2-2; V: TRBV11-2; size: NA; D: TRBD2; CDR3: CASSLGGLAGGNTGELFF
J: TRBJ1-1; V: TRBV6-5; size: few; D: NA; CDR3: CASSTWTDKNTEAFF
J: TRBJ2-3; V: TRBV6-5; size: NA; D: NA; CDR3: CASSPRGVDTQYF
J: TRBJ2-1; V: TRBV15; size: few; D: TRBD2; CDR3: CATSRRGLAGGPGNEQFF
J: TRBJ2-7; V: TRBV11-2; size: NA; D: NA; CDR3: CASSRGSEVYEQYF
J: TRBJ1-3; V: TRBV19; size: NA; D: NA; CDR3: CASSTDSINSGNTIYF
J: TRBJ2-7; V: TRBV27; size: NA; D: TRBD1; CDR3: CASSPRLGTGKVQYF
J: TRBJ1-1; V: TRBV19; size: NA; D: NA; CDR3: CAIQGSHTEAFF
J: TRBJ1-3; V: TRBV19; size: NA; D: TRBD1; CDR3: CASSPRQGTLSGNTIYF
J: TRBJ2-1; V: TRBV28; size: NA; D: TRBD1; CDR3: CASRMLRDRAYNEQFF
J: TRBJ2-7; V: TRBV5-1; size: NA; D: NA; CDR3: CASRQTTEQYF
J: TRBJ2-7; V: TRBV7-2; size: NA; D: TRBD2; CDR3: CASSSRTSGRANYEQYF
J: TRBJ2-1; V: TRBV5-1; size: NA; D: NA; CDR3: CASSLSGPNGDEQFF
J: TRBJ2-7; V: TRBV7-8; size: NA; D: TRBD1; CDR3: CASSSGQGAREQYF
J: TRBJ1-4; V: TRBV11-2; size: NA; D: NA; CDR3: CASSSGGRTTNEKLFF
J: TRBJ2-2; V: TRBV28; size: NA; D: TRBD2; CDR3: CASSLAGGPGELFF
J: TRBJ2-7; V: TRBV15; size: NA; D: TRBD1; CDR3: CATSRPAGTGSYEQYF
J: TRBJ2-1; V: TRBV5-4; size: NA; D: TRBD1; CDR3: CASSLQGAPHEQFF
J: TRBJ1-1; V: TRBV28; size: NA; D: TRBD1; CDR3: CASSLSGQGESEAFF
J: TRBJ2-1; V: TRBV7-6; size: NA; D: TRBD1; CDR3: CASSQSPGQGLLF
J: TRBJ2-3; V: TRBV10-3; size: NA; D: TRBD1; CDR3: CAIRSGTVTDTQYF
J: TRBJ2-1; V: TRBV11-1; size: NA; D: TRBD2; CDR3: CASSSPEREYFDEQFF